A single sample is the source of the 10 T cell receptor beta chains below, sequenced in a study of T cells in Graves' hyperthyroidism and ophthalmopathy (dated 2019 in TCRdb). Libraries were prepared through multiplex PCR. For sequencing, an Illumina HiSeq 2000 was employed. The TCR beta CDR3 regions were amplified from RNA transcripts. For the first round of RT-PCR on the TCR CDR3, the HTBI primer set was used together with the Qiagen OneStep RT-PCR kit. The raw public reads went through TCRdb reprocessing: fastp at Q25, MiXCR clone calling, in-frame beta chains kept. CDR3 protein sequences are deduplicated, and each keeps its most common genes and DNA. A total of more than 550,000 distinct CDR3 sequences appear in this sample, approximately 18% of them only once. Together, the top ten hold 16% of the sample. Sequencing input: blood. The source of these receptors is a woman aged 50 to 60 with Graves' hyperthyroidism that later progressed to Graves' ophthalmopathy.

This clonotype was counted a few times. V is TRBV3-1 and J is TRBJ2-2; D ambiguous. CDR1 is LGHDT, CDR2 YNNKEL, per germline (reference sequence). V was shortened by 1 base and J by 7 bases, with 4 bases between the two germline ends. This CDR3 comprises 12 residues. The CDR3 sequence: CASSQAHGELFF. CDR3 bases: TGTGCCAGCAGCCAAGCGCACGGGGAGCTGTTTTTT.

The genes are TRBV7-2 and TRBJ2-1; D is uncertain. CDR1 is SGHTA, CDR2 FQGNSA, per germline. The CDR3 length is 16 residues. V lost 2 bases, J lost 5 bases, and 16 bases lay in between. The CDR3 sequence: CASSLQPSRVDNEQFF. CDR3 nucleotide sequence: TGTGCCAGCAGCTTACAACCCTCTCGGGTAGACAATGAGCAGTTCTTC.

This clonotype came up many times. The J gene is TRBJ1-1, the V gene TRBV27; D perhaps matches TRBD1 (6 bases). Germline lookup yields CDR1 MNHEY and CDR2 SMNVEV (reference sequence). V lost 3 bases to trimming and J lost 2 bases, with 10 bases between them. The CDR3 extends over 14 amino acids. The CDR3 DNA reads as TGTGCCAGCAGTTTCCGGGGACAAAACACTGAAGCTTTCTTT. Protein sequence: CASSFRGQNTEAFF.

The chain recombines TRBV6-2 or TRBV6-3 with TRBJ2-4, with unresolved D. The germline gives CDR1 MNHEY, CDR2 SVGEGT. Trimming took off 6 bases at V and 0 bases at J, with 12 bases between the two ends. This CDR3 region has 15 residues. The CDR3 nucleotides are TGTGCCAGCAGCCATAATTCCTTAGCCAAAAACATTCAGTACTTC. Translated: CASSHNSLAKNIQYF.

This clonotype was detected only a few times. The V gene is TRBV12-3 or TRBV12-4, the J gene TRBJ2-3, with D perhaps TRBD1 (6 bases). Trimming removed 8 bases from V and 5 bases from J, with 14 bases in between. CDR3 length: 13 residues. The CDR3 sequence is CASRVGAIDTQYF. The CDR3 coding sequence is TGTGCCAGCCGGGTGGGGGCAATAGATACGCAGTATTTT.

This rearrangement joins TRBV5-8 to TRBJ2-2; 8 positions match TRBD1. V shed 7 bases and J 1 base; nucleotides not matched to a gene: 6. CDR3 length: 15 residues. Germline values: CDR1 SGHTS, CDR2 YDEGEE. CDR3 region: CASDSGTGNTGELFF. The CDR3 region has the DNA TGTGCCAGCGACTCCGGGACAGGGAACACCGGGGAGCTGTTTTTT.

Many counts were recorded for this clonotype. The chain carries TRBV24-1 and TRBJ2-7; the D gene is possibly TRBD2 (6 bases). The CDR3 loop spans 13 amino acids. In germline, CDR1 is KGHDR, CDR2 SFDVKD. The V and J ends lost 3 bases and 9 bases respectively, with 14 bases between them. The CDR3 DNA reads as TGTGCCACCAGTGATCTGGGGGACTCCGGGCAGTACTTC. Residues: CATSDLGDSGQYF.

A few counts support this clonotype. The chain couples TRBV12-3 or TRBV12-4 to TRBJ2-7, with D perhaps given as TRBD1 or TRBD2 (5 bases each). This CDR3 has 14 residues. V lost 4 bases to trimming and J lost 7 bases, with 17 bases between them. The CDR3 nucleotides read TGTGCCAGCAGTTCCCCCCAGGGACGTGAGGAGCAGTACTTC. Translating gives CASSSPQGREEQYF.

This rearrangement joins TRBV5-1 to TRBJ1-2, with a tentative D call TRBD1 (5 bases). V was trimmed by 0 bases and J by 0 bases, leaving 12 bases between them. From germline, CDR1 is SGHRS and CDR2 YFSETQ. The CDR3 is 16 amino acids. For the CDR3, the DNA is TGCGCCAGCAGCTTGGCCTGGGGCGAGACTAACTATGGCTACACCTTC. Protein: CASSLAWGETNYGYTF.

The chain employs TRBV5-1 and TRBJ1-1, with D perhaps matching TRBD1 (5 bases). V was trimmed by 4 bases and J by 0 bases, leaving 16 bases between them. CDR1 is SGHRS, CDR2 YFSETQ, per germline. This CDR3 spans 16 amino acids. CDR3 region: CASSPDRGRLNTEAFF. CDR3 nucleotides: TGCGCCAGCAGCCCGGATAGGGGACGGTTGAACACTGAAGCTTTCTTT.